The TCR beta chain under discussion was sequenced for a study of metastatic and nonmetastatic thyroid tumors. All patients were untreated before thyroid surgery. The CDR3 is 13 amino acids. The V and J ends lost 0 bases and 7 bases respectively, with 7 bases between them. Germline V gene data show CDR1 as SGHAT and CDR2 as FQNNGV. Through MiXCR, TCRdb re-clonotyped the PCR reads. The sample includes some 31,000 clones, 7% to 9% of them seen just once. The chain employs TRBV11-2 and TRBJ1-5; D is unclear. This TCR derives from a female donor with papillary thyroid cancer or a benign thyroid nodule (not recorded which). Some clones in this sample may be carry-over from other donors' samples. The sequencing sample was made of blood. The CDR3: CASSLDLGQPQHF. Written as DNA, the CDR3 is TGTGCCAGCAGCTTAGATTTAGGGCAGCCCCAGCATTTT.